The 32 T cell receptor beta chains below come from one sample, sequenced in a study of tissue T cells after allogeneic stem cell transplantation. TCRdb's table, derived via immunoSEQ multiplex PCR, lists solely in-frame clones and lacks some. The table has tens of thousands of clones, around 73% seen once. The sequenced sample was sorted cells pooled from one or two spleens. These receptors all come from a pool of C57BL/6 mice in good health.

In the case of this clone: The genes and germline here are from mouse. Read sequence stops 1 residue before the CDR3 end, and the germline J gene provides the missing end. The V gene is TRBV4, the J gene TRBJ1-1, with a possible D match to TRBD1 (5 bases). The CDR3 has 14 amino acids. Trimming removed 3 bases from V and 4 bases from J, with 12 bases in between. Germline CDR1 is LGHDT and CDR2 is YNNKQL (reference sequence). The CDR3 DNA, read in part, is TGTGCCAGCAGCTATACAGGAAGGGGCACAGAAGTCTTC. This translates into CASSYTGRGTEVF. The entire CDR3 protein is CASSYTGRGTEVFF.

Worth noting for this clone: Gene and germline names: mouse. The CDR3: CASSEGWGYAEQFF. CDR3 DNA, as far as it was read: TGTGCCAGCAGTGAAGGTTGGGGATATGCTGAGCAGTTC. V usage is TRBV13-1 and J usage is TRBJ2-1; D perhaps matches TRBD2 (5 bases). The read ends 1 residue early relative to the CDR3; the germline J gene fills the gap. Trimming pared 2 bases from V and 4 bases from J, leaving 10 bases between. Germline V gene data show CDR1 as NSHNY and CDR2 as SYGAGN. CDR3 length: 14 residues.

Worth noting for this clone: Gene names follow the mouse nomenclature. The read is 1 residue too short to cover the CDR3 end, so that end is filled in from the germline J gene. The gene calls are TRBV4 and TRBJ2-5; 10 bases align to TRBD2. With 5 bases clipped from V and 1 base from J, the junction kept 6 bases outside the gene matches. Germline V gene data show CDR1 as LGHDT and CDR2 as YNNKQL (reference sequence). This CDR3 has 16 amino acids. CDR3 DNA, as far as it was read: TGTGCCAGCAGCCTCGCTGGGGGGGCGTACCAAGACACCCAGTAC. It codes for CASSLAGGAYQDTQY. The entire CDR3 protein is CASSLAGGAYQDTQYF.

A remark on this clone: Gene names are mouse gene names. Coverage ceases 1 residue before the CDR3 finishes, and the germline J gene fills in the end. Other DNA sequences of this sample code for an identical CDR3. The chain recombines TRBV3 with TRBJ1-4; TRBD1 matches 9 bases. Germline values: CDR1 SNHLY, CDR2 FYNGKV (reference sequence). The J segment lost 3 bases and the V segment lost 5 bases, leaving 1 base of the junction unmatched. The CDR3 sequence is 14 residues long. This CDR3 reads CASSRQGANERLFF. CDR3 bases read: TGTGCCAGCAGCCGACAGGGGGCCAACGAAAGATTATTT.

About this clone: Mouse germline and gene names are used. The read terminates 1 residue before the CDR3 end, so the remaining end is supplied by the germline J gene. The genes are TRBV13-3 and TRBJ2-7, with TRBD2 identical over 8 bases. CDR3 length: 14 amino acids. The J segment lost 0 bases and the V segment lost 3 bases, leaving 2 bases of the junction unmatched. Germline CDR1 reads NNHDY; CDR2 reads SYVADS. The CDR3 sequence is CASSGLGTSYEQYF. The CDR3 DNA, read in part, is TGTGCCAGCAGTGGACTGGGGACCTCCTATGAACAGTAC.

A remark on this clone: The germline and genes are mouse ones. The read finishes 1 residue shy of the CDR3 end, and the germline J gene is used to complete it. The V gene is TRBV5, the J gene TRBJ2-4; D uncertain. The CDR3 totals 14 residues. Germline V CDR1 and CDR2: LGHNA, YNLKQL (reference sequence). The V and J ends lost 2 bases and 2 bases respectively, with 8 bases between them. The CDR3 DNA, read in part, is TGTGCCAGCAGCCAAACCGGGCCTCAAAACACCTTGTAC. Its translation: CASSQTGPQNTLY. The full CDR3 protein is CASSQTGPQNTLYF.

Concerning this clone: These gene names are mouse names. The read falls 1 residue short of the CDR3 end, and the missing part is taken from the germline J gene. The chain joins TRBV4 to TRBJ2-7; 10 nucleotides agree with TRBD2. The CDR3 is made up of 14 amino acids. The ends lost 3 bases at V and 7 bases at J; junction bases unmatched: 6. Germline V CDR1 and CDR2: LGHDT, YNNKQL (reference sequence). The CDR3 DNA, read in part, is TGTGCCAGCAGCTACCGGCTGGGGGGGCGCGAACAGTAC. It codes for CASSYRLGGREQY. The complete CDR3 reads CASSYRLGGREQYF.

Concerning this clone itself: Gene names refer to mouse genes. With the read ending 1 residue before the CDR3 end, the germline J gene is used to fill in that end. The J gene is TRBJ1-2, the V gene TRBV14; TRBD1 might be the D (6 bases). Germline V lookup: CDR1 SGHDT, CDR2 FRDEAV. CDR3 length: 15 amino acids. V dropped 2 bases and J dropped 0 bases, with 11 bases sitting between them. The chain's CDR3 is CASSLRGPANSDYTF. The sequenced part of the CDR3 DNA is TGTGCCAGCAGTTTGCGGGGGCCTGCAAACTCCGACTACACC.

With regard to this clone: The gene names here belong to mouse. From the germline J gene comes the end of the CDR3, since the read stops 1 residue before it. The chain links TRBV13-3 to TRBJ2-7, with 10 bases lining up with TRBD1. The CDR3 sequence is 14 residues long. After removal of 3 bases from V and 5 bases from J, the junction contained 5 bases not matched to a gene. CDR1 is NNHDY and CDR2 is SYVADS in the germline V gene. The sequenced part of the CDR3 DNA is TGTGCCAGCAGTGCTAGACAGGGGGCCCATGAACAGTAC. This sequence encodes CASSARQGAHEQY. The full CDR3 reads CASSARQGAHEQYF.

This clone was detected only once. Genes here carry mouse names. Read data end 1 residue before the CDR3 end; the end is taken from the germline J gene. The rearrangement uses TRBV12-2 and TRBJ1-5; D call uncertain. The V end was cut by 0 bases, the J end by 0 bases, with 5 bases between. From germline, CDR1 is SGHLS and CDR2 HYDKME. The length of the CDR3 is 14 residues. CDR3 in amino acids: CASSLMDNNQAPLF. The sequenced part of the CDR3 DNA is TGTGCCAGCTCTCTCATGGATAACAACCAGGCTCCGCTT. Full variable domain (remainder filled in from reference TRBV12-2 and TRBJ1-5): NSGVVQSPRYIIKGKGERSILKCIPISGHLSVAWYQQTQGQELKFFIQHYDKMERDKGNLPSRFSVQQFDDYHSEMNMSALELEDSAVYFCASSLMDNNQAPLFGEGTRLSVL.

In regard to this clone: The germline and genes are mouse ones. The read is 1 residue too short to cover the CDR3 end, so that end is filled in from the germline J gene. This chain connects TRBV26 to TRBJ1-2, with TRBD1 as a possible D gene (5 bases). CDR1 KGHPV and CDR2 FQNQEV come from the germline V gene (reference sequence). V dropped 4 bases and J dropped 0 bases, with 9 bases sitting between them. The CDR3 runs 14 residues. CDR3 DNA (partial): TGTGCCAGCAGTCCCGGGGCCTCAAACTCCGACTACACC. This translates into CASSPGASNSDYT. The whole CDR3 sequence reads CASSPGASNSDYTF.

As concerns this clone: Germline and genes: mouse. The read is 1 residue too short to cover the CDR3 end, so that end is filled in from the germline J gene. The identical CDR3 is also encoded by other nucleotide sequences in the sample. The chain uses TRBV3 and TRBJ2-7; 10 nucleotides match TRBD2. CDR3 length: 15 amino acids. Germline V gene sequence: CDR1 SNHLY, CDR2 FYNGKV (reference sequence). Germline trimming cut 5 bases from V and 0 bases from J; bases unmatched to any gene: 4. Incomplete CDR3 DNA: TGTGCCAGCAGCAGGGACTGGGGAAGCTCCTATGAACAGTAC. This codes for CASSRDWGSSYEQY. The full CDR3 protein is CASSRDWGSSYEQYF.

Regarding this clone: These gene names are mouse names. From the germline J gene comes the end of the CDR3, since the read stops 1 residue before it. The chain couples TRBV5 to TRBJ2-7; D unresolved. The CDR3 is 13 residues long. CDR1 and CDR2 from the germline V gene are LGHNA and YNLKQL (reference sequence). Trimming cost V 0 bases and J 0 bases, with 3 bases left between them. Partial CDR3 DNA: TGTGCCAGCAGCCAAGACAGCTCCTATGAACAGTAC. This gives the protein CASSQDSSYEQY. The whole CDR3 is CASSQDSSYEQYF.

As to this clone: Gene and germline names: mouse. The CDR3 sequence is CASSLRTGGVEQYF. The CDR3 DNA, read in part, is TGTGCCAGCTCTCTTAGGACTGGGGGGGTTGAACAGTAC. V and J are TRBV12-2 and TRBJ2-7, with 12 bases fitting TRBD2. The read stops 1 residue short of the end of the CDR3; the missing end is completed from the germline J gene. The germline V gene has CDR1 SGHLS and CDR2 HYDKME. J lost 6 bases, V lost 1 base, and 3 bases had no gene match. The CDR3 covers 14 residues.

As to this clone: The genes and germline here are from mouse. The read gets to within 1 residue of the CDR3 end, and the germline J gene fills in the rest. The V and J genes are TRBV17 and TRBJ1-2; TRBD1 aligns across 12 bases. Trimming took 1 base from V and 3 from J; bases not matched to a gene: 3. The CDR3 spans 16 residues. CDR1 and CDR2 (germline): MNHDT, YYDKIL. The sequenced part of the CDR3 DNA is TGTGCTAGCAGTAGAGGGGACAGGGGGCAGGACTCCGACTACACC. Translation gives CASSRGDRGQDSDYT. The whole CDR3 region reads CASSRGDRGQDSDYTF. Drawing the rest from reference TRBV17 and TRBJ1-2, the complete variable domain is DTTVKQNPRYKLARVGKPVNLICSQTMNHDTMYWYQKKPNQAPKLLLFYYDKILNREADTFEKFQSSRPNNSFCSLYIGSAGLEYSAMYLCASSRGDRGQDSDYTFGSGTRLLVI.

Of note for this clone: Gene names are mouse gene names. The read ends 1 residue shy of where the CDR3 ends; the end is completed using the germline J gene. V and J are TRBV23 and TRBJ1-3; the table's D call, TRBD1, has no DNA check behind it. There are 15 residues in the CDR3. CDR1 is KGHTA, CDR2 FQNQQP, per germline. CDR3 DNA, as far as it was read: TGCTCCAGCAGTCAATACAGGGGGCAAGGAAATACGCTCTAT. Protein sequence: CSSSQYRGQGNTLY. In full, the CDR3 is CSSSQYRGQGNTLYF.

As regards this clone: The genes and germline here are from mouse. The read stops 1 residue short of the end of the CDR3; the missing end is completed from the germline J gene. The chain joins TRBV13-2 to TRBJ2-5; 11 nucleotides match TRBD1. The ends lost 1 base at V and 6 bases at J; junction bases unmatched: 7. The CDR3 contains 16 residues. Germline CDR1 NNHNN, CDR2 SYGAGS (reference sequence). Incomplete CDR3 DNA: TGTGCCAGCGGTGATCCCCGGGACAGGGGGAGGGACACCCAGTAC. Its protein is CASGDPRDRGRDTQY. The entire CDR3 reads CASGDPRDRGRDTQYF.

As for this clone: Gene names and germline match the mouse. The sequence runs out 1 residue before the end of the CDR3; the remainder is reconstructed from the germline J gene. The V gene is TRBV15, the J gene TRBJ2-7, with TRBD2 matching 7 bases. The CDR3 extends over 15 amino acids. After removal of 1 base from V and 0 bases from J, the junction contained 3 bases not matched to a gene. Per the germline V gene, CDR1 is SGHND and CDR2 is FRSKSL. The part of the CDR3 DNA that was read is TGTGCCAGCAGTTTAGTGGGGGGAGGCTCCTATGAACAGTAC. Protein product: CASSLVGGGSYEQY. The whole CDR3 is CASSLVGGGSYEQYF.

Details on this clone: Gene and germline names: mouse. Read coverage stops 1 residue before the CDR3 terminus; the germline J gene supplies the remainder. This chain connects TRBV16 to TRBJ1-1; possibly TRBD1 for D (6 bases). Trimming took 0 bases from V and 1 from J, leaving 6 bases between them. The CDR3 has 14 amino acids. Germline-derived CDR1 and CDR2 are SGHSA and FRNQAP. Incomplete CDR3 DNA: TGTGCAAGCAGCTTAGAGGGGGCGAACACAGAAGTCTTC. Protein: CASSLEGANTEVF. The whole CDR3 is CASSLEGANTEVFF.

Details on this clone: Mouse names are used for the genes. The read terminates 1 residue before the CDR3 end, so the remaining end is supplied by the germline J gene. The chain recombines TRBV20 with TRBJ1-2; no definite D call. V lost 5 bases and J 0 bases, leaving 7 bases between the germline ends. Germline values: CDR1 GFQATS, CDR2 STVNSAI. This CDR3 comprises 12 residues. The part of the CDR3 DNA that was read is TGTGGTGCTCTTACAGCAAACTCCGACTACACC. Amino acids: CGALTANSDYT. The whole CDR3 protein is CGALTANSDYTF.

The sample holds a few counts of this clone. Mouse gene names apply. With the read ending 1 residue before the CDR3 end, the germline J gene is used to fill in that end. The V gene is TRBV16, the J gene TRBJ2-7, with D maybe TRBD2 (6 bases). V was cut by 3 bases and J by 7 bases, with 10 bases left in between. This CDR3 has 12 residues. CDR1 is SGHSA and CDR2 is FRNQAP in the germline V gene. Partial CDR3 DNA: TGTGCAAGCAGCTTGCCCACTGGGGAACAGTAC. It specifies CASSLPTGEQY. The entire CDR3 is CASSLPTGEQYF. Full variable domain (outside the CDR3, taken from reference TRBV16 and TRBJ2-7): NAGVIQTPRHKVTGKGQEATLWCEPISGHSAVFWYRQTIVQGLEFLTYFRNQAPIDDSGMPKERFSAQMPNQSHSTLKIQSTQPQDSAVYLCASSLPTGEQYFGPGTRLTVL.

For this clone: The listed genes are named as in mouse. The read gets to within 1 residue of the CDR3 end, and the germline J gene fills in the rest. V gene TRBV12-1 combines with J gene TRBJ2-3, with TRBD2 identical over 9 bases. J gave up 1 base and V 3 bases, and 7 bases lay outside the gene matches. The CDR3 is 16 residues long. Germline loops: CDR1 SGHSN, CDR2 HYEKVE. The CDR3 reads CASSAWGGRGAETLYF. The part of the CDR3 DNA that was read is TGTGCCAGCTCTGCCTGGGGGGGGCGGGGTGCAGAAACGCTGTAT.

Details on this clone: Genes and germline come from the mouse. CDR3 DNA, as far as it was read: TGTGCCAGCAGCCAACTGGGGGGGCGAGACACCCAGTAC. Translated: CASSQLGGRDTQY. The whole CDR3 region reads CASSQLGGRDTQYF. The chain uses TRBV2 and TRBJ2-5; 10 bases are a match to TRBD2. With the read ending 1 residue before the CDR3 end, the germline J gene is used to fill in that end. Germline assignment: CDR1 LGHNA and CDR2 YSYQKL. V lost 2 bases and J lost 5; bases outside the gene matches: 1. CDR3 size: 14 residues. The variable domain in full, completed from reference TRBV2 and TRBJ2-5, reads DPKIIQKPKYLVAVTGSEKILICEQYLGHNAMYWYRQSAKKPLEFMFSYSYQKLMDNQTASSRFQPQSSKKNHLDLQITALKPDDSATYFCASSQLGGRDTQYFGPGTRLLVL.

A word on this clone: Any gene name here is a mouse gene name. The read ends 1 residue early relative to the CDR3; the germline J gene fills the gap. The rearrangement joins TRBV26 to TRBJ2-3; D may be TRBD1 (6 bases). Trimming stripped 4 bases from V and 0 bases from J, with 14 bases between. The length of the CDR3 is 16 residues. Germline V gene data show CDR1 as KGHPV and CDR2 as FQNQEV (reference sequence). The covered CDR3 bases are TGTGCCAGCAGTCCTGGGACAAAACCTAGTGCAGAAACGCTGTAT. Its translation: CASSPGTKPSAETLY. The full CDR3 is CASSPGTKPSAETLYF.

Points on this clone: Mouse gene names and germline throughout. Other nucleotide sequences in the sample specify the same CDR3. This CDR3 is CGAREGAETLYF. CDR3 bases read: TGTGGTGCTAGGGAAGGTGCAGAAACGCTGTAT. The J gene is TRBJ2-3, the V gene TRBV20; D uncertain. The read gets to within 1 residue of the CDR3 end, and the germline J gene fills in the rest. The CDR3 runs 12 residues. V dropped 0 bases and J dropped 1 base, with 2 bases sitting between them. Germline CDR1 reads GFQATS; CDR2 reads STVNSAI.

Comment on this clone: Mouse gene names apply. The read comes to an end 1 residue before the CDR3 does, leaving the germline J gene to fill in the end. J is TRBJ2-2 and V is TRBV5; D is unclear. CDR3 length: 15 residues. CDR1 LGHNA and CDR2 YNLKQL come from the germline V gene (reference sequence). V lost 0 bases, J lost 3 bases, and 8 bases lay in between. The CDR3 spells CASSQEGRDTGQLYF. The CDR3 bases that were read are TGTGCCAGCAGCCAAGAAGGGAGGGACACCGGGCAGCTCTAC.

This clone was counted between two and nine times. The genes and germline here are from mouse. The read ends 1 residue before the CDR3 terminus; that terminus is restored from the germline J gene. The chain joins TRBV16 to TRBJ2-7; D is uncertain. Germline CDR1 is SGHSA and CDR2 is FRNQAP. The CDR3 runs to 10 residues. The V end was cut by 0 bases, the J end by 7 bases, with 1 base between. CDR3 DNA (partial): TGTGCAAGCAGCTTAGAAGAACAGTAC. It encodes CASSLEEQY. From start to end, the CDR3 is CASSLEEQYF.

Turning to this clone: Germline and genes: mouse. The sequenced CDR3 bases are TGTGCCAGCAGTGAGGGGTTGGATGCTGAGCAGTTC. It codes for CASSEGLDAEQF. The full-length CDR3 reads as CASSEGLDAEQFF. V is TRBV19 and J is TRBJ2-1; D is possibly TRBD1 (5 bases). The read finishes 1 residue shy of the CDR3 end, and the germline J gene is used to complete it. The CDR3 totals 13 residues. Germline V gene sequence: CDR1 FNHDT, CDR2 SITEND (reference sequence). Trimming took off 4 bases at V and 5 bases at J, with 10 bases between the two ends.

A word on this clone: Gene names denote mouse genes. With the read ending 1 residue before the CDR3 end, the germline J gene is used to fill in that end. The chain is built from TRBV29 and TRBJ1-2; unclear D gene. V was cut by 2 bases and J by 3 bases, with 10 bases left in between. Germline assignment: CDR1 MSHET and CDR2 SYDVDS. The CDR3 spans 14 residues. CDR3: CASSLKGRYSDYTF. The DNA read from the CDR3 is TGTGCTAGCAGTTTAAAAGGGAGGTACTCCGACTACACC.

A word on this clone: Any gene name here is a mouse gene name. The read halts 1 residue ahead of the CDR3 end, with the missing end drawn from the germline J gene. J is TRBJ1-2 and V is TRBV20, with D maybe TRBD1 (5 bases). V was trimmed by 3 bases and J by 0 bases, leaving 8 bases between them. Germline V lookup: CDR1 GFQATS, CDR2 STVNSAI. The CDR3 has 13 amino acids. CDR3 amino acids: CGASRGANSDYTF. CDR3 bases read: TGTGGTGCTAGCCGGGGCGCAAACTCCGACTACACC.

This clone was seen more than once but under ten times. Genes and germline are mouse. The read gets to within 1 residue of the CDR3 end, and the germline J gene fills in the rest. Other nucleotide sequences from this sample produce the same CDR3. The chain joins TRBV19 to TRBJ2-5, with D unresolved. From germline, CDR1 is FNHDT and CDR2 SITEND (reference sequence). CDR3 length: 11 residues. Trimming took 6 bases from V and 0 from J, leaving 2 bases between them. CDR3 in amino acids: CASTNQDTQYF. CDR3 bases read: TGTGCCAGCACCAACCAAGACACCCAGTAC.

As concerns this clone: The germline and genes are mouse ones. The CDR3 loop is CASSPRTGGANTGQLYF. The CDR3 DNA, read in part, is TGTGCCAGCAGCCCCCGGACTGGGGGAGCAAACACCGGGCAGCTCTAC. The chain combines TRBV5 with TRBJ2-2, with 10 positions matching TRBD2. The read is 1 residue too short to cover the CDR3 end, so that end is filled in from the germline J gene. Germline V CDR1 and CDR2: LGHNA, YNLKQL (reference sequence). V lost 4 bases, J lost 0 bases, and 5 bases stayed unmatched. CDR3 size: 17 residues.